The clone carrying this T cell receptor beta chain was seen only a few times. Its antigen is still unknown. These data come from a study of T cells after yellow fever vaccination. For the study at large: SMART-Seq v4 Ultra Low Input served to prepare low-cell-number fractions. Overall study results and limits: At approximately 96% for CD4 and just over 85% for CD8, most primary-vaccination clones showed up again after the booster. A faster peak, day 5 versus 15, was reached by the weaker secondary response.

CDR1 is SGDLS and CDR2 is YYNGEE in the germline V gene. This CDR3 spans 17 amino acids. The trim removed 2 bases at V and 7 bases at J, leaving 14 bases unmatched. Template-switching 5'RACE yielded the TCR cDNA; a universal primer site and UMIs were added in the process. TCRdb reanalysed the 5' RACE reads using MiXCR and keeps one entry per CDR3 protein. The table has about 550,000 distinct CDR3 sequences, roughly 19% seen once. Sequenced material: PBMCs, taken 15 days after the yellow fever booster vaccination. The genes are TRBV9 and TRBJ2-1; 8 bases align to TRBD2. The clonotype was recovered from a man in his thirties or forties who received the YFV17D yellow fever vaccine. CDR3 amino acids: CASSVSPGAGVRNEQFF. The CDR3 bases are TGTGCCAGCAGCGTCTCCCCGGGAGCGGGAGTAAGGAATGAGCAGTTCTTC.